The TCR beta chain described here comes from a study of OX40 agonist ivuxolimab in advanced cancers. The germline V gene has CDR1 MNHNS and CDR2 SASEGT. The CDR3 consists of 11 residues. The V and J ends lost 8 bases and 6 bases respectively, with 8 bases between them. TCRdb's copy holds only in-frame clones and misses some; the assay was immunoSEQ multiplex PCR. The data show about 80,000 clones, 90% seen once. The gene calls are TRBV6-1 and TRBJ1-5; the D is unclear. Sequencing was performed on CD4+ or CD8+ T cells sorted from blood, taken in a trial of the OX40 agonist ivuxolimab. This receptor was taken from an adult with an advanced solid tumor such as melanoma, head and neck, liver or kidney cancer. The CDR3 DNA reads as TGTGCCAGCGGGGTGAGTCAGCCCCAGCATTTT. This codes for CASGVSQPQHF.